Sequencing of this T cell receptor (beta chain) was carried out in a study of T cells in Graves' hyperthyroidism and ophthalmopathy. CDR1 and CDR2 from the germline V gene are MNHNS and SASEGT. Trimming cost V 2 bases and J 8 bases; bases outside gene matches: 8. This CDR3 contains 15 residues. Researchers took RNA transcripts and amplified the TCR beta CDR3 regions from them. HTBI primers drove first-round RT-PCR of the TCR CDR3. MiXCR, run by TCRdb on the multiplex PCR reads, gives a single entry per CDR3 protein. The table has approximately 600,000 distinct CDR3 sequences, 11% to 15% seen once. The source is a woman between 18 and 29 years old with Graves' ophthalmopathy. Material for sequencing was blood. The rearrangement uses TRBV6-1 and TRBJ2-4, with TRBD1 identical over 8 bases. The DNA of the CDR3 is TGTGCCAGCAGTGAAAAGGCAGGGGGCAGGGACATTCAGTACTTC. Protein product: CASSEKAGGRDIQYF.